Listed here is a single T cell receptor (beta chain). Only in-frame clones appear in the TCRdb table, and some are missing; sequencing was by immunoSEQ multiplex PCR. There are 640,000 or so clones in the sample; 87% occur only once, and about 0.0094% lies in the top ten. This specimen belongs to a study of shared T cell receptors in the human thymus. The V gene's germline CDR1 is MNHEY and CDR2 SMNVEV (reference sequence). The CDR3 runs 17 residues. Unmatched junction bases numbered 10, after V lost 5 bases and J lost 0 bases. These data are also associated with another study on human thymus T cells. That work states: Repertoires sampled from thymus and blood appeared biased in V and J gene usage.

The sequenced sample was thymocytes. V and J are TRBV27 and TRBJ1-2; 9 bases fit TRBD1. This TCR derives from a boy under two years old with a congenital heart defect. CDR3 residues: CASSPRTGVDPNYGYTF. The DNA for the CDR3 is TGTGCCAGCAGTCCCCGGACAGGGGTAGATCCTAACTATGGCTACACCTTC.